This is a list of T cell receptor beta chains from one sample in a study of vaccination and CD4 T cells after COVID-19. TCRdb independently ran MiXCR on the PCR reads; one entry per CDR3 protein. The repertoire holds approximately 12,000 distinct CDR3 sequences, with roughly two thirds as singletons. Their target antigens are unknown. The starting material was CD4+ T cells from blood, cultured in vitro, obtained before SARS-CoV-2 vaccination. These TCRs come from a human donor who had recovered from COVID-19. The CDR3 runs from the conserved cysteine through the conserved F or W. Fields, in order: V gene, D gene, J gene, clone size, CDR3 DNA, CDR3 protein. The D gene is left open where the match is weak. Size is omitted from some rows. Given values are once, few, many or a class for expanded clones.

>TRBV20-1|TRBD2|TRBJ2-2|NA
TGCAGTGCTAGAGATTCTAGCGGGGACAACACCGGGGAGCTGTTTTTT
CSARDSSGDNTGELFF
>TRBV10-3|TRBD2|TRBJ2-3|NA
TGTGCCATCACGGCGGGAGGCCGGGGATCCAATACGCAGTATTTT
CAITAGGRGSNTQYF
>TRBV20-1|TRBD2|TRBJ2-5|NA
TGCAGTGCTAGAGATGCTAGCGGGAGTAGGGAGACCCAGTACTTC
CSARDASGSRETQYF
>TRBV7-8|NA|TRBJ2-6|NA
TGTGCCAGCAGTTGGGACTTCCGCTCTGGGGCCAACGTCCTGACTTTC
CASSWDFRSGANVLTF
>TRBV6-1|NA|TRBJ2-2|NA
TGTGGAACAGGAACGGCGAACACCGGGGAGCTGTTTTTT
CGTGTANTGELFF
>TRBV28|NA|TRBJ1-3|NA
TGTGCCAGCAGTTTATGGTCTGACAGGTTTGGAAACACCATATATTTT
CASSLWSDRFGNTIYF
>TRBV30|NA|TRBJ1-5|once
TGTGCCTGGAGTGTACAGGGTGCGGAGCCCCAGCATTTT
CAWSVQGAEPQHF
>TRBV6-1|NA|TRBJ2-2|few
TGTGCCAGCAGTCAGGGGGAGGCCACCGGGGAGCTGTTTTTT
CASSQGEATGELFF
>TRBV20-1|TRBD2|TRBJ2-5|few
TGCAGTGCTAGAGACCTAGCGGGAGTTTTGGAGACCCAGTACTTC
CSARDLAGVLETQYF
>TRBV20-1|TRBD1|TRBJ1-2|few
TGCAGTGCACAGTACGGCAGGGGGTACTATGGCTACACCTTC
CSAQYGRGYYGYTF
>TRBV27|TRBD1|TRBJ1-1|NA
TGTGCCAGCAGTTTAAGACAGGGAAGGAACACTGAAGCTTTCTTT
CASSLRQGRNTEAFF
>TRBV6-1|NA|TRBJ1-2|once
TGTGCCAGCAGTCCGGGGGGCGTCTATGGCTACACCTTC
CASSPGGVYGYTF
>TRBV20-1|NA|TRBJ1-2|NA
TGCAGTGCTAGTAGTCCTAACTATGGCTACACCTTC
CSASSPNYGYTF
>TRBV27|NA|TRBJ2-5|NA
TGTGCCAGCAGTTTATCGCCAGGGTTGGAGACCCAGTACTTC
CASSLSPGLETQYF
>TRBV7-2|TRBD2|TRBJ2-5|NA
TGTGCCAGCAGCCCCGGGACTAGCGGAGAGACCCAGTACTTC
CASSPGTSGETQYF
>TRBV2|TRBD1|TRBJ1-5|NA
TGTGCCAGCAGTGGGACAGGCCGCAATCAGCCCCAGCATTTT
CASSGTGRNQPQHF
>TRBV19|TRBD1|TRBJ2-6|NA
TGTGCCGCCGGACAGGGGAGCTCTGGGGCCAACGTCCTGACTTTC
CAAGQGSSGANVLTF
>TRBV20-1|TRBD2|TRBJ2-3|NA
TGCAGTGCTATCCTAGCGGGAAACACAGATACGCAGTATTTT
CSAILAGNTDTQYF
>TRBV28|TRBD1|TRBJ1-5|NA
TGTGCCAGCACTCTCCAGAGGGGGCTGGAAAATCAGCCCCAGCATTTT
CASTLQRGLENQPQHF
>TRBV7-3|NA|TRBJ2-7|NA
TGTGCCAGCAGCTCCCGGGTAGACGGATCCTACGAGCAGTACTTC
CASSSRVDGSYEQYF
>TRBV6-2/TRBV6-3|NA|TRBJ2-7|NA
TGTGCCAGCAGTTACGACAGTTACGGCGAGCAGTACTTC
CASSYDSYGEQYF
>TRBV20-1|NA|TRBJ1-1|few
TGCAGTGCTAGAGAACTATCTGTATGGATGAACACTGAAGCTTTCTTT
CSARELSVWMNTEAFF
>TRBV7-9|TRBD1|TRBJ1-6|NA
TGTGCCAGCAGGGGGGACAGCAATTCACCCCTCCACTTT
CASRGDSNSPLHF
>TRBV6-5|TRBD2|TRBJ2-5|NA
TGTGCCAGCAGTTATTACAGGGCTAGCGGGAGGGCTGAGTACTTC
CASSYYRASGRAEYF
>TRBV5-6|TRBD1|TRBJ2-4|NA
TGTGCCAGCAGCGTGACAGGGGGCAGGAACATTCAGTACTTC
CASSVTGGRNIQYF
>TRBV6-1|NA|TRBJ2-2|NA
TGTGCCAGCACCTCCCCATGGGGGTTAGGCGGGGAGCTGTTTTTT
CASTSPWGLGGELFF
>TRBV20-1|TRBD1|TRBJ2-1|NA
TGCAGTGCTAGAGATCTCGGGACAGGGGTCAATGAGCAGTTCTTC
CSARDLGTGVNEQFF
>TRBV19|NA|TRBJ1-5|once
TGTGCCAGTAAAGGCACCTTGGTCCAGCCCCAGCATTTT
CASKGTLVQPQHF
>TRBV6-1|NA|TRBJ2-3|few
TGTGCCAGCAGTGAAGACATTTTCGGCACAGATACGCAGTATTTT
CASSEDIFGTDTQYF
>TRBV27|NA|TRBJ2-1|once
TGTGCCAGCGGACCCCTCAAGCAGGGGCGAAAACACAATGAGCAGTTCTTC
CASGPLKQGRKHNEQFF
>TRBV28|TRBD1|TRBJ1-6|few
TGTGCCAGCAGCCCAACAGGGGGACATTCACCCCTCCACTTT
CASSPTGGHSPLHF
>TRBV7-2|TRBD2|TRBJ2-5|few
TGTGCCAGCAGCTTAGATGCGGGGACTACCCAAGAGACCCAGTACTTC
CASSLDAGTTQETQYF
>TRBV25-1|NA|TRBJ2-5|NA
TGTGCCAGTTCTGGAAGTGACGGCCAAGAGACCCAGTACTTC
CASSGSDGQETQYF
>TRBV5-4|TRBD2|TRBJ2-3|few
TGTGCCAGCAGCTTTCGGACTAGCGATATGGATACGCAGTATTTT
CASSFRTSDMDTQYF
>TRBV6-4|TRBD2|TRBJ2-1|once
TGTGCCAGCAGTGACGAGACTAGCGCCGAGCAGTTCTTC
CASSDETSAEQFF
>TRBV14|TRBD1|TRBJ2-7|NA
TGTGCCAGCAGCCAGTTACAGGGGGACCACGAGCAGTACTTC
CASSQLQGDHEQYF
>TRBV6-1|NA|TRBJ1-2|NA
TGTGCCAGCAGTCGGGATGGGTATGGCTACACCTTC
CASSRDGYGYTF
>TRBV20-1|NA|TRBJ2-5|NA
TGCAGTGCTAGAGATGGGCAGGGGCGAGAGACCCAGTACTTC
CSARDGQGRETQYF
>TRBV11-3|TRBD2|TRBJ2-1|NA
TGTGCCAGCAGCCGCGGTAGCGGGAGGGCCGGTAGTCGGGTCGATGAGCAGTTCTTC
CASSRGSGRAGSRVDEQFF
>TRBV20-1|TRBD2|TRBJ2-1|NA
TGCAGTGCTACGGGCTGGTTCGGCGGGAGGTACAATGAGCAGTTCTTC
CSATGWFGGRYNEQFF
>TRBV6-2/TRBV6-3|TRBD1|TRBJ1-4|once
TGTGCCAGCAGTGGCCGGGACAGGGTATCTAATGAAAAACTGTTTTTT
CASSGRDRVSNEKLFF
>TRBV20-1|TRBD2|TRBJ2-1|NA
TGCAGTGCACCTCGGGGGAGCGGGAAGAATGAGCAGTTCTTC
CSAPRGSGKNEQFF
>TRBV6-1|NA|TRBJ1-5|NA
TGTGCCAGCAGCCGGGACATTAATAGCAATCAGCCCCAGCATTTT
CASSRDINSNQPQHF